This paragraph covers one TCR beta chain sequence. The same CDR3 is also encoded by other DNA sequences in this sample. Participants were aged about 18 to 90 years, lived in 25 or so US areas, and enrolled virtually. Two negative PCRs, clearance, or symptom resolution had been documented for recovered Cohort 3 donors. This sample is drawn from a study of blood T cell repertoires in COVID-19. Study-level information: Samples of COVID-19 (acute and convalescent) were obtained from the United States, Italy and Spain. The analysed material was cDNA or gDNA that came from T cells, B-cell-depleted T cells, or PBMCs.

V was cut by 2 bases and J by 3 bases, with 7 bases left in between. Germline assignment: CDR1 SGHDN and CDR2 FVKESK. The CDR3 is made up of 13 amino acids. Some clones are missing from TCRdb's copy, which holds only in-frame ones; the method was immunoSEQ multiplex PCR. The data show about 330,000 clones, around 90% seen once. The sequence was collected from a woman aged 25-40 years who had recovered from COVID-19. J is TRBJ1-2 and V is TRBV14; D is possibly TRBD1 (5 bases). Sequencing input: PBMCs or T cells enriched from blood (not recorded which). The CDR3: CASSQSRDYGYTF. CDR3 in DNA: TGTGCCAGCAGCCAATCCAGGGACTATGGCTACACCTTC. The full variable domain, in which reference TRBV14 and TRBJ1-2 provide the parts outside the CDR3, is EAGVTQFPSHSVIEKGQTVTLRCDPISGHDNLYWYRRVMGKEIKFLLHFVKESKQDESGMPNNRFLAERTGGTYSTLKVQPAELEDSGVYFCASSQSRDYGYTFGSGTRLTVV.